These 26 T cell receptor beta chains originate from one sample sequenced in a study of T cell clonality in common variable immunodeficiency. Method: immunoSEQ multiplex PCR; TCRdb's copy keeps in-frame clones and lacks some. The sample contains 50,000 to 60,000 clones, none of them singletons. The sample was peripheral blood mononuclear cells. Receptors originate from a person aged 18 to 70 in good health.

This clone was detected ten times or more. Coverage ceases 3 residues before the CDR3 finishes, and the germline J gene fills in the end. This chain uses TRBV19 with TRBJ2-1, with 11 bases aligning to TRBD2. Trimming cost V 1 base and J 2 bases; bases outside gene matches: 1. CDR1 LNHDA and CDR2 SQIVND come from the germline V gene (reference sequence). The CDR3 contains 16 residues. The CDR3: CASSIGSGGAYNEQFF. The DNA read from the CDR3 is TGTGCCAGTAGTATAGGTAGCGGGGGGGCCTACAATGAG. The whole variable domain, filled in from reference TRBV19 and TRBJ2-1, reads DGGITQSPKYLFRKEGQNVTLSCEQNLNHDAMYWYRQDPGQGLRLIYYSQIVNDFQKGDIAEGYSVSREKKESFPLTVTSAQKNPTAFYLCASSIGSGGAYNEQFFGPGTRLTVL.

At least ten counts were recorded for this clone. From the germline J gene comes the end of the CDR3, since the read stops 3 residues before it. The J gene is TRBJ2-5, the V gene TRBV7-9, with TRBD1 matching over 7 bases. Germline V gene sequence: CDR1 SEHNR, CDR2 FQNEAQ (reference sequence). The V and J ends lost 3 bases and 5 bases, in that order; junction bases with no gene match: 3. The CDR3 is 13 amino acids. CDR3 region: CASSFQQGETQYF. The sequenced part of the CDR3 DNA is TGTGCCAGCAGCTTTCAACAGGGGGAGACC.

There are many counts of this clone. From the germline J gene comes the end of the CDR3, since the read stops 3 residues before it. This chain uses TRBV30 with TRBJ1-2; no definite D call. The length of the CDR3 is 14 residues. Looked up from germline, CDR1 is GTSNPN and CDR2 is SVGIG (reference sequence). The CDR3 region is CAWSPPGGRQGYTF. The DNA read from the CDR3 is TGTGCCTGGAGCCCTCCGGGCGGGCGGCAGGGC.

This clone was detected many times. The read terminates 3 residues ahead of where the CDR3 ends, so the germline J gene completes it. This chain connects TRBV20-1 to TRBJ1-1, with D possibly being TRBD1 (6 bases). This CDR3 contains 15 residues. From germline, CDR1 is DFQATT and CDR2 SNEGSKA (reference sequence). Trimming pared 3 bases from V and 3 bases from J, leaving 17 bases between. The DNA read from the CDR3 is TGCAGTGCTAGCGGGCCAGGGGTTACGGACACTGAA. This sequence encodes CSASGPGVTDTE. The complete CDR3 sequence is CSASGPGVTDTEAFF.

This clone was found many times. Partial CDR3 DNA: TGCAGTGCCCGACCGGGACAGACCCCCGCCTATGGC. Its translation: CSARPGQTPAYG. In full, the CDR3 is CSARPGQTPAYGYTF. V is TRBV20-1 and J is TRBJ1-2; 7 bases fit TRBD1. Read sequence stops 3 residues before the CDR3 end, and the germline J gene provides the missing end. Germline assignment: CDR1 DFQATT and CDR2 SNEGSKA (reference sequence). The CDR3 is 15 amino acids. After removal of 6 bases from V and 4 bases from J, the junction contained 14 bases not matched to a gene.

CDR3 sequence reads: CASRPDREGTYDYTF. The sequenced part of the CDR3 DNA is TGTGCCAGTAGACCCGACAGGGAGGGGACCTACGAC. V is TRBV19 and J is TRBJ1-2, with 7 bases fitting TRBD1. The sequence runs out 3 residues before the end of the CDR3; the remainder is reconstructed from the germline J gene. Germline CDR1 is LNHDA and CDR2 is SQIVND (reference sequence). This CDR3 comprises 15 residues. Full variable domain (outside the CDR3, taken from reference TRBV19 and TRBJ1-2): DGGITQSPKYLFRKEGQNVTLSCEQNLNHDAMYWYRQDPGQGLRLIYYSQIVNDFQKGDIAEGYSVSREKKESFPLTVTSAQKNPTAFYLCASRPDREGTYDYTFGSGTRLTVV.

This clone was recorded many times. The read finishes 3 residues shy of the CDR3 end, and the germline J gene is used to complete it. The chain is built from TRBV10-1 and TRBJ2-1; 9 bases are shared with TRBD2. Germline values: CDR1 WNHNN, CDR2 SYGVQD (reference sequence). The CDR3 consists of 15 residues. V lost 6 bases to trimming and J lost 1 base; unmatched junction nucleotides: 4. Incomplete CDR3 DNA: TGCGCCAGCAGCTTTAGCGGGAGTTCCTACAATGAG. Its translation is CASSFSGSSYNE. The entire CDR3 reads CASSFSGSSYNEQFF.

This clone was detected many times. The CDR3 goes on 3 residues after the read ends, and that part is filled in from the germline J gene. The chain carries TRBV18 and TRBJ2-5, with a possible D match to TRBD1 (6 bases). The V end lost 4 bases, the J end lost 3 bases, and 12 bases lay between the germline ends. This CDR3 has 14 amino acids. In germline, CDR1 is KGHSH, CDR2 LQKENI. CDR3 residues: CASSRDTVKETQYF. The CDR3 bases that were read are TGTGCCAGCTCACGGGACACCGTTAAAGAGACC.

This clone has ten or more counts. Coverage ceases 3 residues before the CDR3 finishes, and the germline J gene fills in the end. The V call is TRBV18, the J call TRBJ1-2, with D maybe TRBD1 (6 bases). The V gene's germline CDR1 is KGHSH and CDR2 LQKENI. The CDR3 runs 15 residues. The ends were cut back, 1 base at V and 0 bases at J, with 9 bases in the middle. CDR3 loop: CASSPQGETNYGYTF. The sequenced CDR3 bases are TGTGCCAGCTCACCACAGGGGGAGACTAACTATGGC. Drawing the rest from reference TRBV18 and TRBJ1-2, the complete variable domain is NAGVMQNPRHLVRRRGQEARLRCSPMKGHSHVYWYRQLPEEGLKFMVYLQKENIIDESGMPKERFSAEFPKEGPSILRIQQVVRGDSAAYFCASSPQGETNYGYTFGSGTRLTVV.

Many counts were recorded for this clone. The observed sequence ends 3 residues before the CDR3 terminus, with the missing tail filled in from the germline J gene. This rearrangement joins TRBV19 to TRBJ1-6; D is uncertain. Germline V CDR1 and CDR2: LNHDA, SQIVND (reference sequence). The CDR3 contains 14 residues. The V and J ends lost 7 bases and 5 bases respectively, with 12 bases between them. The CDR3 here is CASTVQDHNSPLHF. The sequenced CDR3 bases are TGTGCCAGTACCGTGCAGGATCATAATTCACCC.

There are many counts of this clone. The read ends 3 residues early relative to the CDR3; the germline J gene fills the gap. V usage is TRBV5-6 and J usage is TRBJ2-5, with a weak D call TRBD2 (6 bases). The germline V gene encodes CDR1 SGHDT and CDR2 YYEEEE. The V gene lost 3 bases and the J gene lost 2 bases, with 11 bases spanning the gap. This CDR3 region has 14 residues. CDR3 bases read: TGTGCCAGCAGCTGGGGACTCGCTCAAGAGACC. This gives the protein CASSWGLAQET. The full CDR3 reads CASSWGLAQETQYF.

This clone was picked up many times. The DNA read from the CDR3 is TGCAGTGCTAGGGCCGGGGGCCAAGAGACC. Translating gives CSARAGGQET. The whole CDR3 region reads CSARAGGQETQYF. The V call is TRBV20-1, the J call TRBJ2-5, with D maybe TRBD2 (6 bases). The read stops 3 residues short of the end of the CDR3; the missing end is completed from the germline J gene. CDR1 is DFQATT and CDR2 is SNEGSKA in the germline V gene (reference sequence). The V and J ends lost 3 bases and 1 base respectively, with 9 bases between them. The CDR3 length is 13 residues.

The sample holds many counts of this clone. The CDR3 end lies 3 residues beyond the end of the read and is filled in from the germline J gene. The chain uses TRBV12-3 or TRBV12-4 and TRBJ1-1, with D possibly matching TRBD1 (6 bases). The CDR3 is 16 amino acids. V was clipped by 5 bases and J by 4 bases, with 20 bases between them. CDR3 amino acids: CASSPDSGGAATEAFF. The CDR3 DNA, read in part, is TGTGCCAGCAGTCCGGACAGCGGAGGGGCGGCCACTGAA.

In its sample, this clone was seen many times. With the read ending 3 residues before the CDR3 end, the germline J gene is used to fill in that end. The chain employs TRBV7-2 and TRBJ1-2, with D possibly being TRBD1 (6 bases). Germline V gene sequence: CDR1 SGHTA, CDR2 FQGNSA. Trimming cost V 5 bases and J 4 bases, with 17 bases left between them. The CDR3 has 15 residues. The part of the CDR3 DNA that was read is TGTGCCAGCAGCCCCGAAGGGACATTTCGCTATGGC. Its protein is CASSPEGTFRYG. The entire CDR3 is CASSPEGTFRYGYTF.

This clone was found a few times. Coverage ceases 3 residues before the CDR3 finishes, and the germline J gene fills in the end. V usage is TRBV2 and J usage is TRBJ1-2; the match to TRBD1 covers 7 bases. The CDR3 spans 14 residues. The germline gives CDR1 SNHLY, CDR2 FYNNEI. The CDR3 protein is CASSADRAQDTYTF. Partial CDR3 DNA: TGTGCCAGCAGTGCAGACAGGGCACAAGATACC.

There are many counts of this clone. The CDR3 goes on 3 residues after the read ends, and that part is filled in from the germline J gene. The chain is built from TRBV6-1 and TRBJ1-4, with a tentative D call TRBD1 (6 bases). The V gene's germline CDR1 is MNHNS and CDR2 SASEGT. The CDR3 consists of 14 residues. This CDR3 reads CASSETAAGAELFF. The CDR3 bases that were read are TGTGCCAGCAGTGAAACAGCGGCAGGGGCAGAA.

This clone occurred many times. The DNA ends 3 residues before the CDR3 does, and the rest of the CDR3 is filled in from the germline J gene. The gene calls are TRBV28 and TRBJ1-4; D gene ambiguous. The CDR3 length is 14 residues. Between the trimmed V and J ends, which lost 3 bases and 0 bases, there was a span of 5 bases. Germline V gives CDR1 MDHEN, CDR2 SYDVKM. The covered CDR3 bases are TGTGCCAGCAGTTTGTCTACAACTAATGAAAAA. This sequence encodes CASSLSTTNEK. In full, the CDR3 is CASSLSTTNEKLFF.

This clone came up many times. The CDR3 end lies 3 residues beyond the end of the read and is filled in from the germline J gene. The chain has TRBV5-1 and TRBJ2-1; D is possibly TRBD1 (6 bases). Trimming left V 2 bases short and J 2 bases short, with 14 bases between. Germline CDR1 is SGHRS and CDR2 is YFSETQ. The length of the CDR3 is 16 residues. CDR3 DNA, as far as it was read: TGCGCCAGCAGCTTAATGATCGGGACACCCTACAATGAG. Amino acid sequence: CASSLMIGTPYNE. In full, the CDR3 reads CASSLMIGTPYNEQFF.

This clone was observed at least ten times. The read falls 3 residues short of the CDR3 end, and the missing part is taken from the germline J gene. The V and J genes are TRBV10-2 and TRBJ2-3; 7 bases map to TRBD2. The V segment lost 3 bases and the J segment 4 bases; nucleotides outside the gene matches: 4. The V gene's germline CDR1 is WSHSY and CDR2 SAAADI. This CDR3 is built from 14 residues. The part of the CDR3 DNA that was read is TGCGCCAGCAGTGACGCGGGAGTGGCAGATACG. Translation gives CASSDAGVADT. The full CDR3 is CASSDAGVADTQYF.

Many counts were recorded for this clone. With the read ending 3 residues before the CDR3 end, the germline J gene is used to fill in that end. The chain uses TRBV5-1 and TRBJ1-2, with 7 bases that match TRBD1. The CDR3 loop spans 14 amino acids. The germline V gene encodes CDR1 SGHRS and CDR2 YFSETQ. The V segment lost 3 bases and the J segment 3 bases; nucleotides outside the gene matches: 5. The CDR3: CASSSAGTDYGYTF. CDR3 DNA, as far as it was read: TGCGCCAGCAGCTCTGCCGGGACAGACTATGGC.

This clone occurred many times. The read ends 3 residues early relative to the CDR3; the germline J gene fills the gap. The J gene is TRBJ2-3, the V gene TRBV5-1; maybe TRBD2 (6 bases). Per germline, CDR1 SGHRS and CDR2 YFSETQ. The CDR3 is made up of 15 amino acids. V was shortened by 0 bases and J by 2 bases, with 10 bases between the two germline ends. The covered CDR3 bases are TGCGCCAGCAGCTTGGAGGGACTGAACACAGATACG. Protein product: CASSLEGLNTDT. The full CDR3 protein reads CASSLEGLNTDTQYF.

This clone has a count of ten or more. Sequencing ends 3 residues short of the CDR3 end; the germline J gene provides the rest. This chain connects TRBV5-4 to TRBJ1-1; perhaps TRBD1 as D (5 bases). The germline V gene encodes CDR1 SGHNT and CDR2 YYREEE (reference sequence). The CDR3 is 13 amino acids. The V end was cut by 3 bases, the J end by 2 bases, with 8 bases between. The CDR3 loop reads CASSSGQNTEAFF. The part of the CDR3 DNA that was read is TGTGCCAGCAGCTCCGGACAAAACACTGAA.

Ten or more counts support this clone. The CDR3 extends 3 residues past the end of the read, so its final part is completed from the germline J gene. This rearrangement joins TRBV20-1 to TRBJ2-2; no clear D gene. The ends were cut back, 0 bases at V and 7 bases at J, with 9 bases in the middle. This CDR3 comprises 13 residues. From germline, CDR1 is DFQATT and CDR2 SNEGSKA (reference sequence). The chain's CDR3 is CSARDRGGGELFF. The sequenced CDR3 bases are TGCAGTGCTAGAGATCGAGGTGGCGGGGAG.

This clone was detected many times. The observed sequence ends 3 residues before the CDR3 terminus, with the missing tail filled in from the germline J gene. V gene TRBV20-1 combines with J gene TRBJ2-3; 8 nucleotides match TRBD2. The ends lost 3 bases at V and 6 bases at J; junction bases unmatched: 8. Germline CDR1 DFQATT, CDR2 SNEGSKA (reference sequence). The CDR3 runs 14 residues. Here the CDR3 reads CSARELAGTDTQYF. The DNA read from the CDR3 is TGCAGTGCTAGGGAGTTAGCGGGAACGGATACG.

This clone was seen repeatedly, ten times or more. CDR3 sequence reads: CASSEGTGNQPQHF. CDR3 bases read: TGTGCCAGCAGTGAAGGGACGGGGAATCAGCCC. The gene calls are TRBV6-1 and TRBJ1-5; D uncertain. The CDR3 goes on 3 residues after the read ends, and that part is filled in from the germline J gene. Germline lookup yields CDR1 MNHNS and CDR2 SASEGT. This CDR3 spans 14 amino acids. The ends were cut back, 1 base at V and 4 bases at J, with 8 bases in the middle.

This clone was picked up many times. One junction end does not reproduce the germline sequence, and a read error may be involved. The CDR3 end is not reached by the read, which stops 3 residues before it; the germline J gene fills it in. The rearrangement joins TRBV4-2 to TRBJ1-5; 7 bases line up with TRBD1. CDR3 length: 15 amino acids. CDR1 is LGHNA, CDR2 YNFKEQ, per germline. CDR3 DNA, as far as it was read: TGCGCCAGCAGGGCCGGATGGCAGGGGGGCCAGCCC. It yields the protein CASRAGWQGGQP. The whole CDR3 is CASRAGWQGGQPQHF.